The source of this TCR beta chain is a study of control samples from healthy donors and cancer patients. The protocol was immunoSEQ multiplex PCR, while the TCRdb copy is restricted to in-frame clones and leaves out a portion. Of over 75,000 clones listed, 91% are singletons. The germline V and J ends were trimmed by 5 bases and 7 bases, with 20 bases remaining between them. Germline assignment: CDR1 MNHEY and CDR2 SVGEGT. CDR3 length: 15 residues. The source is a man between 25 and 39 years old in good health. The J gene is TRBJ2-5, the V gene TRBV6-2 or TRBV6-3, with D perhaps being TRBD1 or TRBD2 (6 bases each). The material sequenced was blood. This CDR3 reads CASSPGGHPRVTQYF. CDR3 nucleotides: TGTGCCAGCAGTCCCGGGGGACACCCACGAGTGACCCAGTACTTC.